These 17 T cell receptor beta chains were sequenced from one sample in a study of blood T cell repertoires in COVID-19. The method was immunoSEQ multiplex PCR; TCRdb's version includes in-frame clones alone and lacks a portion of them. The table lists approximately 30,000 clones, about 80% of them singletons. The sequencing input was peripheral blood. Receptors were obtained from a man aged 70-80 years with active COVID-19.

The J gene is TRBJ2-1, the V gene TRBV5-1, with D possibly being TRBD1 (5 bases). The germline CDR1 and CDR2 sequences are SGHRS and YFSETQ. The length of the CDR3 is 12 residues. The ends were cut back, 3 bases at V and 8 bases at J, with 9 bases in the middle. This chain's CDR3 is CASSSQGYEQFF. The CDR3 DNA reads TGCGCCAGCAGCTCGCAGGGTTATGAGCAGTTCTTC.

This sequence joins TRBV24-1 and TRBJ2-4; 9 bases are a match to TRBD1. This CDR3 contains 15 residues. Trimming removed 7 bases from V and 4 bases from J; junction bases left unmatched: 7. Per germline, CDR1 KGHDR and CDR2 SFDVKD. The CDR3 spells CATSDPGQGKNIQYF. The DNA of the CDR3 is TGTGCCACCAGCGACCCCGGACAGGGGAAAAACATTCAGTACTTC.

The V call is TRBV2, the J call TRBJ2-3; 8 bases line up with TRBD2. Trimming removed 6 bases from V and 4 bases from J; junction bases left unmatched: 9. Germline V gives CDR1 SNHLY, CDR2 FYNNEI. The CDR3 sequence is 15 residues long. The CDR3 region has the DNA TGTGCCAGCAGGCTGTCTAGCGGGTCTCCAGATACGCAGTATTTT. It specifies CASRLSSGSPDTQYF.

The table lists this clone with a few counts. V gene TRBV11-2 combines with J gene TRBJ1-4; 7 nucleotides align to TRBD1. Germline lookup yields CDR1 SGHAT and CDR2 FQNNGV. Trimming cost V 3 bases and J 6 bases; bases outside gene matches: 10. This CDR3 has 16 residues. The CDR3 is CASSFSWTGEYEKLFF. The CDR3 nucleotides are TGTGCCAGCAGCTTCTCCTGGACAGGAGAATATGAAAAACTGTTTTTT.

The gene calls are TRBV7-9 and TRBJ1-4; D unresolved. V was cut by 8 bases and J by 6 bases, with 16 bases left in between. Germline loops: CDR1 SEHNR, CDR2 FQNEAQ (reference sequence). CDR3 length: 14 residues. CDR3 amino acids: CASARGGRHEKLFF. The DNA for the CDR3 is TGTGCCAGCGCCCGCGGAGGGAGGCATGAAAAACTGTTTTTT.

The CDR3 DNA reads as TGCGCCAGCAGTCCGAGGCTCAGACAGCCCCCAAACACCGGGGAGCTGTTTTTT. This gives the protein CASSPRLRQPPNTGELFF. The chain links TRBV5-1 to TRBJ2-2; D may be TRBD1 (5 bases). The V gene lost 5 bases and the J gene lost 2 bases, with 22 bases spanning the gap. The germline gives CDR1 SGHRS, CDR2 YFSETQ. The CDR3 totals 18 residues.

The CDR3: CASRGYRGLNTEAFF. The CDR3 bases are TGTGCCAGCAGGGGATACAGGGGCTTGAACACTGAAGCTTTCTTT. V usage is TRBV11-3 and J usage is TRBJ1-1, with 7 bases matching TRBD1. This CDR3 is built from 15 residues. Germline trimming cut 6 bases from V and 0 bases from J; bases unmatched to any gene: 7. Per germline, CDR1 SGHNT and CDR2 YENEEA. Complete variable domain (other parts from reference TRBV11-3 and TRBJ1-1): EAGVVQSPRYKIIEKKQPVAFWCNPISGHNTLYWYLQNLGQGPELLIRYENEEAVDDSQLPKDRFSAERLKGVDSTLKIQPAELGDSAVYLCASRGYRGLNTEAFFGQGTRLTVV.

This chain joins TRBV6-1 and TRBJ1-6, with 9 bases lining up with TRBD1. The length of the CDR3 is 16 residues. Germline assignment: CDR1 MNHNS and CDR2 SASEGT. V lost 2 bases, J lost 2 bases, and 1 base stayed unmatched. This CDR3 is CASSERQGAYNSPLHF. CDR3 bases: TGTGCCAGCAGTGAACGACAGGGGGCCTATAATTCACCCCTCCACTTT.

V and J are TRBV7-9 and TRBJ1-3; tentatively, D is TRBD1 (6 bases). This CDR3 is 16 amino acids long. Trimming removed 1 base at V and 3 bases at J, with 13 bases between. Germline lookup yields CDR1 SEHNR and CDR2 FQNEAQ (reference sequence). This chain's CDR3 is CASSLGTRGSGNTIYF. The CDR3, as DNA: TGTGCCAGCAGCTTAGGAACCAGGGGCAGTGGAAACACCATATATTTT. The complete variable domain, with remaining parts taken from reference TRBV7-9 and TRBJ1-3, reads DTGVSQNPRHKITKRGQNVTFRCDPISEHNRLYWYRQTLGQGPEFLTYFQNEAQLEKSRLLSDRFSAERPKGSFSTLEIQRTEQGDSAMYLCASSLGTRGSGNTIYFGEGSWLTVV.

The DNA for the CDR3 is TGTGCCACCAGCCCTAGGGGGCGAATGGGACAGCCCCAGCATTTT. Protein sequence: CATSPRGRMGQPQHF. The chain links TRBV24-1 to TRBJ1-5; TRBD1 agrees at 7 bases. The CDR3 sequence is 15 residues long. Germline assignment: CDR1 KGHDR and CDR2 SFDVKD. The J segment lost 7 bases and the V segment lost 7 bases, leaving 12 bases of the junction unmatched.

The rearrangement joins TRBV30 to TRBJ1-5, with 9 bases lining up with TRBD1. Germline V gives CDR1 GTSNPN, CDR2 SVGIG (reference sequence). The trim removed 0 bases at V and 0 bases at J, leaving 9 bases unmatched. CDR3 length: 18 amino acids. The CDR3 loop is CAWSVPRDRAYSNQPQHF. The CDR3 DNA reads TGTGCCTGGAGTGTACCACGGGACAGGGCTTATAGCAATCAGCCCCAGCATTTT. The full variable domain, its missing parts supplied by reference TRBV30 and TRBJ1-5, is SQTIHQWPATLVQPVGSPLSLECTVEGTSNPNLYWYRQAAGRGLQLLFYSVGIGQISSEVPQNLSASRPQDRQFILSSKKLLLSDSGFYLCAWSVPRDRAYSNQPQHFGDGTRLSIL.

The CDR3 bases are TGTGCCAGCAGCTTGGATGGGTTGAGGTCACCCCTCCACTTT. Protein sequence: CASSLDGLRSPLHF. The V call is TRBV5-6, the J call TRBJ1-6; no firm D call. The ends were cut back, 0 bases at V and 10 bases at J, with 11 bases in the middle. Germline CDR1 SGHDT, CDR2 YYEEEE. This CDR3 has 14 amino acids. Filled out from reference TRBV5-6 and TRBJ1-6, the complete variable domain reads DAGVTQSPTHLIKTRGQQVTLRCSPKSGHDTVSWYQQALGQGPQFIFQYYEEEERQRGNFPDRFSGHQFPNYSSELNVNALLLGDSALYLCASSLDGLRSPLHFGNGTRLTVT.

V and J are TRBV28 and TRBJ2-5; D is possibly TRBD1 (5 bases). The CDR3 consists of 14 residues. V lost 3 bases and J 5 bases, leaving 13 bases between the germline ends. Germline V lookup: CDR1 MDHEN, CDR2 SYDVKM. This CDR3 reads CASSFREGWETQYF. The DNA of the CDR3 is TGTGCCAGCAGTTTCAGGGAAGGGTGGGAGACCCAGTACTTC.

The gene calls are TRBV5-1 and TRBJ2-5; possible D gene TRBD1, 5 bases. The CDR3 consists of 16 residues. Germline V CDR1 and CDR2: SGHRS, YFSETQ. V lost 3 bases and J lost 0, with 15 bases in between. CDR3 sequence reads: CASSSQTDMYQETQYF. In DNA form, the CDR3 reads TGCGCCAGCAGCTCCCAGACAGATATGTACCAAGAGACCCAGTACTTC.

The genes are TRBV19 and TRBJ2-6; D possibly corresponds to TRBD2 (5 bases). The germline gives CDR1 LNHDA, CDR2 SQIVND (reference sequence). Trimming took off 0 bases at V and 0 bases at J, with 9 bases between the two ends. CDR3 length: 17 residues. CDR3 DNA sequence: TGTGCCAGTAGTATAGAGAGAGGGCTCTCTGGGGCCAACGTCCTGACTTTC. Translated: CASSIERGLSGANVLTF.

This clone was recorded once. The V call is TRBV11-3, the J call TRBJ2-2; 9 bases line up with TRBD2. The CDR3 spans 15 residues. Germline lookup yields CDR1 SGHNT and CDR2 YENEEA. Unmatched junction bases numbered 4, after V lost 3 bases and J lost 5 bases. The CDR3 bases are TGTGCCAGCAGCTTGCGGGGGGGCCGTACCGGGGAGCTGTTTTTT. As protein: CASSLRGGRTGELFF. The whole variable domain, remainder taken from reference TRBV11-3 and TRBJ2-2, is EAGVVQSPRYKIIEKKQPVAFWCNPISGHNTLYWYLQNLGQGPELLIRYENEEAVDDSQLPKDRFSAERLKGVDSTLKIQPAELGDSAVYLCASSLRGGRTGELFFGEGSRLTVL.

The CDR3: CASSESGYEQYF. The CDR3 region has the DNA TGTGCCAGCAGTGAATCGGGGTACGAGCAGTACTTC. The chain has TRBV6-1 and TRBJ2-7, with D maybe TRBD2 (5 bases). Trimming pared 2 bases from V and 4 bases from J, leaving 6 bases between. The CDR3 totals 12 residues. From germline, CDR1 is MNHNS and CDR2 SASEGT.